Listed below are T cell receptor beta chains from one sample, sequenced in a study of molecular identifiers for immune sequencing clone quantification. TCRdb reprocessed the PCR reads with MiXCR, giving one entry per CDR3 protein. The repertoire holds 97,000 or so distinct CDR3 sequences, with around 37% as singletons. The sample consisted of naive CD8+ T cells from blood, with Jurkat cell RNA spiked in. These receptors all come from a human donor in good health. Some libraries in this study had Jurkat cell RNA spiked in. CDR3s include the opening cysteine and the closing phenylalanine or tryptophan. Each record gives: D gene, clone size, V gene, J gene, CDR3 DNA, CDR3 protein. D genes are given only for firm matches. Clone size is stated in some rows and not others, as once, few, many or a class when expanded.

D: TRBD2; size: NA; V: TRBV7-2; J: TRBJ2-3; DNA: TGTGCCAGCCGCCCCCATAGCGGGAGGGCCACGTCAGATACGCAGTATTTT; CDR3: CASRPHSGRATSDTQYF
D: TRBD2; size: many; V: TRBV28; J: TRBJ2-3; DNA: TGTGCCGTAGCTGGGGGGGGAAGGGCAGATACGCAGTATTTT; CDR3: CAVAGGGRADTQYF
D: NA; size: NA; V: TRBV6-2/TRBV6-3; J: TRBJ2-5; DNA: TGTGCCAGCAGTTACCCCCCAGGGGTCCGCCACGAGACCCAGTACTTC; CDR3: CASSYPPGVRHETQYF
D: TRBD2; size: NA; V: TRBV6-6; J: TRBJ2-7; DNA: TGTGCCAGCAGTTACTCGATGGCAGCCGGGGGGGAGCAGTACTTC; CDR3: CASSYSMAAGGEQYF
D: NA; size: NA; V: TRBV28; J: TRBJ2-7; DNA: TGTGCCAGCAGTTTATGGGCCAGGGGCTACGAGCAGTACTTC; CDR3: CASSLWARGYEQYF
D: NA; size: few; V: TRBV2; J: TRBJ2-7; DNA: TGTGCCAGCAGTGAATTCGGGACTGAAGCCTACGAGCAGTACTTC; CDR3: CASSEFGTEAYEQYF
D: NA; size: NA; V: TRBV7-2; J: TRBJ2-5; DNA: TGTGCCAGCAACTACGGGGGGCAGCAAGAGACCCAGTACTTC; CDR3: CASNYGGQQETQYF
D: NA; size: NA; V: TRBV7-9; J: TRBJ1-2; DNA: TGTGCCAGCAGCTTTTCTTTTGGCTACACCTTC; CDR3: CASSFSFGYTF
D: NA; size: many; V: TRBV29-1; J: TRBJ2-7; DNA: TGCAGCGTTGATGGGTCGGGTAGCGACGAGCAGTACTTC; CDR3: CSVDGSGSDEQYF
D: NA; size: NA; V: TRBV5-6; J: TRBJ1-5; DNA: TGTGCCAGCAGCTCCAGGGGTGTCGGTCAGCCCCAGCATTTT; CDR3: CASSSRGVGQPQHF
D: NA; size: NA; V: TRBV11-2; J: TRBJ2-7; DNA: TGTGCCAGCAGCCCCCCAGTCGAGCAGTACTTC; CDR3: CASSPPVEQYF
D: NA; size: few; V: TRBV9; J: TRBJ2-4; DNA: TGTGCCAGCAGCGTAAGGCCAGTAGCCAAAAACATTCAGTACTTC; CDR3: CASSVRPVAKNIQYF
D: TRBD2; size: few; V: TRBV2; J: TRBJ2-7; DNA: TGTGCCAGCAGTGAACGTGGGGGAGGGGCCTACGAGCAGTACTTC; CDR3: CASSERGGGAYEQYF
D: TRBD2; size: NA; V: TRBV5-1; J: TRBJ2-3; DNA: TGCGCCAGCAGGACCCCACCTACAGCGGGAAGCACAGATACGCAGTATTTT; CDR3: CASRTPPTAGSTDTQYF
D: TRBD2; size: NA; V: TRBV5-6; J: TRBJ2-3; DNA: TGTGCCAGCAGCTTTCTACCTAGCGGGAGGGCCTTCACAGATACGCAGTATTTT; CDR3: CASSFLPSGRAFTDTQYF
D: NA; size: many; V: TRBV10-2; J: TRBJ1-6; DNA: TGCGCCAGCAGTGAGCCCGATTCACCCCTCCACTTT; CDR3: CASSEPDSPLHF
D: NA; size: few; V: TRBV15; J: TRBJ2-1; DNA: TGTGCCACCAGCAGAGGGGTGAATGAGCAGTTCTTC; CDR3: CATSRGVNEQFF
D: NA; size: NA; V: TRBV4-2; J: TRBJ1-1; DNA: TGTGCCAGCAGCTATAGTAGGCTGAACACTGAAGCTTTCTTT; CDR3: CASSYSRLNTEAFF
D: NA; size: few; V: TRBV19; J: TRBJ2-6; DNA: TGTGCCAGTAGTGGGATGAGCTCTGGGGCCAACGTCCTGACTTTC; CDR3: CASSGMSSGANVLTF
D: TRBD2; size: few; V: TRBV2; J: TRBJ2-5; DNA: TGTGCCAGCCGACTAGCGGGACAAGAGACCCAGTACTTC; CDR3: CASRLAGQETQYF
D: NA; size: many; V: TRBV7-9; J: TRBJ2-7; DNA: TGTGCCACCGCCCGGGACAACAGCTACGAGCAGTACTTC; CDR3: CATARDNSYEQYF
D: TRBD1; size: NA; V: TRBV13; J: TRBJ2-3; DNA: TGTGCCTCCGGGACAGGCCGCACAGATACGCAGTATTTT; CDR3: CASGTGRTDTQYF
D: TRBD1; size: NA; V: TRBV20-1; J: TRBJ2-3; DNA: TGCAGTGCTAGAGATTTCTCAAACAGGGGGCTGGGAGATACGCAGTATTTT; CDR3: CSARDFSNRGLGDTQYF
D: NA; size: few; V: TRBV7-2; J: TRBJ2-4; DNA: TGTGCCAGCAGCCTCCACCGGCTCCCCGGGGTAGCCAAAAACATTCAGTACTTC; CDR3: CASSLHRLPGVAKNIQYF
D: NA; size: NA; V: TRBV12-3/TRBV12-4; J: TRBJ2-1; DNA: TGTGCCAGCAGTTTTCTGGGTAACTACAATGAGCAGTTCTTC; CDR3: CASSFLGNYNEQFF
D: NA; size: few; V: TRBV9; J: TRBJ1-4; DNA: TGTGCCAGCAGCGTAGCCGGGACCGCCAATGAAAAACTGTTTTTT; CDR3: CASSVAGTANEKLFF
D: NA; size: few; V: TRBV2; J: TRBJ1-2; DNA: TGTGCCAGCAAGGAGGCGACTAACTATGGCTACACCTTC; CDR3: CASKEATNYGYTF
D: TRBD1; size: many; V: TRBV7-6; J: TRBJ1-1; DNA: TGTGCCAGCAGCCCGGACAGGATTCGAGCTTTCTTT; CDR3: CASSPDRIRAFF
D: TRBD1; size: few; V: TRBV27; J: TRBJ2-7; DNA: TGTGCCAGCAGCAAAGGGACAGGGGTGGACGAGCAGTACTTC; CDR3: CASSKGTGVDEQYF
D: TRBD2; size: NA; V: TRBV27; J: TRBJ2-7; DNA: TGTGCCAGCAGTTCGGCTAGCGGGAGGGGCGAGGTCTACGAGCAGTACTTC; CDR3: CASSSASGRGEVYEQYF
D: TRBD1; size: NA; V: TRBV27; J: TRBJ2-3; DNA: TGTGCCAGCAGCTCTGGGTTACAGGGGGCAGCTACGCAGTATTTT; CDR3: CASSSGLQGAATQYF
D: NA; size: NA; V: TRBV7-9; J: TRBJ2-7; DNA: TGTGCCAGCAGCCCGCCACAGGGCTACGAGCAGTACTTC; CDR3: CASSPPQGYEQYF
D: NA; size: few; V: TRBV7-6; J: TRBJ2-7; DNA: TGTGCCAGCAGCCCGACAGGAAACCTCTACGAGCAGTACTTC; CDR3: CASSPTGNLYEQYF
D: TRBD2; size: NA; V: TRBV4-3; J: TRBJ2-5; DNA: TGCGCCAGCAGCCAAGTTGGTAGCGGGGAAGAGACCCAGTACTTC; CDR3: CASSQVGSGEETQYF
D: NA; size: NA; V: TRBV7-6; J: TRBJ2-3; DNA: TGTGCCACCTGTCCAGTGGACGCGGGCGAAGATGCGCAGTATTTT; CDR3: CATCPVDAGEDAQYF
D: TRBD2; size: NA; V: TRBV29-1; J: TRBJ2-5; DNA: TGCAGCGTCTCGGGACTAGCGGGAGAGGGGACCCAGTACTTC; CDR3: CSVSGLAGEGTQYF
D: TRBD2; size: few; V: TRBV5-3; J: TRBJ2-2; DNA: TGTGCCAGCAGCTTGTCGGGACTAGGGGTCGGGGAGCTGTTTTTT; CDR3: CASSLSGLGVGELFF
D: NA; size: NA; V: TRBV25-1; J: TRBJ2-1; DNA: TGTGCCGCCCCTCCGAGCGACCACAATGAGCAGTTCTTC; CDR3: CAAPPSDHNEQFF
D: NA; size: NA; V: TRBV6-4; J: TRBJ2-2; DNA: TGTGCCAGCAGTGATCTGCTGACACAGAACACCGGGGAGCTGTTTTTT; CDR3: CASSDLLTQNTGELFF